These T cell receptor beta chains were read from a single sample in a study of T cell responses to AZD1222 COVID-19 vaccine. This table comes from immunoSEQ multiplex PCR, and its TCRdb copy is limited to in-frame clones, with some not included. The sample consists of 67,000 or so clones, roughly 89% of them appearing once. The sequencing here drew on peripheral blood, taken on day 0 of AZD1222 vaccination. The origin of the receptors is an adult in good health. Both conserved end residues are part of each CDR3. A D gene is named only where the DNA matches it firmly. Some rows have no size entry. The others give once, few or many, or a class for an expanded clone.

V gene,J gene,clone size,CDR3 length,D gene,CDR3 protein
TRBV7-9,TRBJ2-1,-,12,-,CASSLGYGEQFF
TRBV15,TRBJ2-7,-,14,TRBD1,CATSPGGLGSEQYF
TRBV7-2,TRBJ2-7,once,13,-,CASSLGSGREQYF
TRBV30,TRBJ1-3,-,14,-,CAWSRRESGNTIYF
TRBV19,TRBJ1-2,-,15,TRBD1,CASSLLGTVGYGYTF
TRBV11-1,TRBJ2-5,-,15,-,CASSLGGTVQETQYF
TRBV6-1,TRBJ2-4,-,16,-,CASSELGEWGKNIQYF
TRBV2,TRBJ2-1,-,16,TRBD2,CASSVGLAGGQNEQFF
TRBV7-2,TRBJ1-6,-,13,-,CASSLTANSPLHF
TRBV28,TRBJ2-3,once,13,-,CASSNPGRRSEYF
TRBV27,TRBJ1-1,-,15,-,CASSLMGGTNTEAFF
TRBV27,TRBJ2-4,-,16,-,CASHTYSRGGKNIQYF
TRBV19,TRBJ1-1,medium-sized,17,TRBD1,CASRPRDRGMMNTEAFF
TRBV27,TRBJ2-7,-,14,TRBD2,CASSPLAGGYEQYF
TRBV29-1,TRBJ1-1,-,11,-,CSVGKGTSAFF
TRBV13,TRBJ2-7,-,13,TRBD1,CASSSTGGYEQYF
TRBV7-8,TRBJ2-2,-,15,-,CASSLADRNTGELFF
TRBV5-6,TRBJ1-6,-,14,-,CASSLVDSNSPLHF
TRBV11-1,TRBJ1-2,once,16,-,CASAPGVAGANYGYTF
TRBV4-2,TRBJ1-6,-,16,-,CASSQERGRDNSPLHF
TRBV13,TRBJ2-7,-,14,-,CASSLGRTDYEQYF
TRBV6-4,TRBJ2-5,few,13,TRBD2,CASSPGASGTQYF
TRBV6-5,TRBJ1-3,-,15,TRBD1,CASSYSDRASDTIYF